This entry is about one TCR beta chain. This may be a read error: a much more frequent sequence differs by one nucleotide. CDR3 length: 12 residues. CDR1 is SGHVT and CDR2 is SQSDAQ in the germline V gene. This sample is part of a study of T cell repertoires in cytomegalovirus infection. Study information: Shared public TCR beta signatures pointed to both CMV infection and a matching HLA type.

MiXCR, applied by TCRdb to the reads, yields one record per CDR3 protein. The profile shows almost 300,000 distinct CDR3 sequences, about 9.1% of them singletons. The TCR was taken from a human donor in good health (CMV status not recorded). Some clones in this sample may be carry-over from other donors' samples. Sample: PBMCs. The V call is TRBV7-4, the J call TRBJ2-7, with D possibly matching TRBD2 (5 bases). The CDR3: CASSLAGIEPYV. In DNA form, the CDR3 reads TGTGCCAGCAGCTTAGCCGGGATCGAGCCGTACGTC.